These 9 T cell receptor beta chains share one sample of origin, sequenced in a study of Ad26.COV2.S vaccination and SARS-CoV-2 variants. Treatment meaning: roughly 19 received Ad26.COV2.S at low or high dose, single or two shots; a few received placebo; per-sample allocation not given. The study sampled participants on day 63 after the first vaccine or placebo injection. Assay: immunoSEQ multiplex PCR; the TCRdb copy retains only in-frame clones and omits some. The profile shows about 440,000 clones, roughly 87% of them singletons. Sequencing used peripheral blood, obtained in a trial of Ad26.COV2.S vaccine versus placebo. The receptors originated from a person between 18 and 60 years old who received the Ad26.COV2.S COVID-19 vaccine or a placebo.

There are a few counts of this clone. V gene TRBV5-5 combines with J gene TRBJ1-2, with D perhaps TRBD1 (5 bases). Germline assignment: CDR1 SGHKS and CDR2 YYEKEE (reference sequence). The CDR3 loop spans 15 amino acids. V shed 1 base and J shed 10 bases, with 20 bases lying between them. DNA of the CDR3: TGTGCCAGCAGCTTGTCAAAGGGACTCCTTAATACCTACACCTTC. This gives the protein CASSLSKGLLNTYTF.

The chain joins TRBV5-4 to TRBJ2-2, with 7 bases fitting TRBD1. The CDR3 runs 16 residues. CDR1 and CDR2 from the germline V gene are SGHNT and YYREEE (reference sequence). V shed 4 bases and J 1 base; nucleotides not matched to a gene: 7. The CDR3 is CASSRSGQMNTGELFF. The CDR3 bases are TGTGCCAGCAGCCGATCGGGACAGATGAACACCGGGGAGCTGTTTTTT.

The chain carries TRBV6-5 and TRBJ2-5; D may match TRBD1 or TRBD2 (5 bases each). Germline V gene sequence: CDR1 MNHEY, CDR2 SVGAGI. V lost 1 base and J lost 5, with 14 bases in between. CDR3 size: 15 residues. The CDR3 loop reads CASSYYDRDAETQYF. In DNA, the CDR3 is TGTGCCAGCAGTTACTATGACCGGGACGCGGAGACCCAGTACTTC.

The J gene is TRBJ2-7, the V gene TRBV6-5, with TRBD1 identical over 11 bases. In germline, CDR1 is MNHEY, CDR2 SVGAGI. The V and J ends lost 6 bases and 3 bases, in that order; junction bases with no gene match: 4. The CDR3 spans 14 residues. The CDR3 nucleotides are TGTGCCAGCAGCGGGGACAGGGGGTTCTACGAGCAGTACTTC. As protein: CASSGDRGFYEQYF.

The chain recombines TRBV7-9 with TRBJ2-7; TRBD1 aligns across 10 bases. V gave up 8 bases and J gave up 5 bases; unmatched junction bases: 9. This CDR3 region has 14 residues. Germline-derived CDR1 and CDR2 are SEHNR and FQNEAQ (reference sequence). CDR3 coding DNA: TGTGCCAGCCTTCCCGGGACAGGGGTCCACGAGCAGTACTTC. Protein sequence: CASLPGTGVHEQYF.

The V call is TRBV29-1, the J call TRBJ2-1, with TRBD2 matching over 12 bases. This CDR3 has 13 residues. The ends lost 6 bases at V and 8 bases at J; junction bases unmatched: 5. Germline CDR1 SQVTM, CDR2 ANQGSEA. The CDR3 nucleotides read TGCAGCGTCCGGACTAGCGGGGCCGATGAGCAGTTCTTC. As protein: CSVRTSGADEQFF.

The chain carries TRBV9 and TRBJ1-2; the match to TRBD1 covers 8 bases. The V segment lost 3 bases and the J segment 4 bases; nucleotides outside the gene matches: 11. Per the germline V gene, CDR1 is SGDLS and CDR2 is YYNGEE. The length of the CDR3 is 16 residues. This chain's CDR3 is CASSGRAQGAGYGYTF. The CDR3 bases are TGTGCCAGCAGCGGTCGGGCCCAGGGGGCGGGCTATGGCTACACCTTC.

The J gene is TRBJ1-5, the V gene TRBV3-1 (or the pseudogene TRBV3-2); D gene unclear. This CDR3 contains 12 residues. Germline V lookup: CDR1 LGHDT, CDR2 YNNKEL (reference sequence). Trimming shortened V by 4 bases and J by 0 bases, and 1 base separated the two germline ends. CDR3 amino acids: CASSLSNQPQHF. The CDR3 nucleotides read TGTGCCAGCAGCCTTAGCAATCAGCCCCAGCATTTT.

The chain is built from TRBV23-1 and TRBJ2-7, with 8 bases matching TRBD2. TRBV23-1 is recorded as an ORF, its role being uncertain. V trimming: 3 bases; J trimming: 4 bases; junction bases outside the gene matches: 8. The CDR3 runs 15 residues. The CDR3 DNA sequence: TGCGCCAGCAGTCACATGGGACTAGAAGAGTACGAGCAGTACTTC. Its protein product is CASSHMGLEEYEQYF.